Many counts were recorded for the clone carrying this T cell receptor (beta chain). Antigen: not known. Every TCR cDNA molecule carried a tag that served as a unique molecular identifier. TCRdb re-derived calls from the 5' RACE reads in MiXCR, one entry per CDR3 protein. The data contain more than 50,000 distinct CDR3 sequences, approximately 7% of them singletons. This sample is part of a study of spatial heterogeneity in lung cancer. Study-wide background: Sequences of the beta chain were consistently detected in greater numbers than alpha-chain sequences.

Time point given: sample taken at primary tumor resection. The sequenced material consisted of unsorted whole RNA from tumor, nontumor lung or frozen PBMC. The donors comprised 60 to 85 untreated early-stage non-small cell lung cancer patients. Trimming left V 3 bases short and J 2 bases short, with 8 bases between. CDR1 and CDR2 (germline): SGHTA, FQGNSA. The CDR3 contains 13 residues. Study-level findings and limits: Blood showed ubiquitous tumor TCRs more often at resection than at routine follow-up.

This TCR derives from a female donor with early-stage non-small cell lung cancer. The rearrangement links TRBV7-2 to TRBJ2-7; the D is unclear. Sequenced here: PBMCs, sampled at surgery. The CDR3 nucleotides are TGTGCCAGCAGCTTTCAGAGAACCTACGAGCAGTACTTC. This codes for CASSFQRTYEQYF.